Listed below are T cell receptor beta chains from one sample, sequenced in a study of blood T cell repertoires in COVID-19. Assay used: immunoSEQ multiplex PCR; TCRdb lists only in-frame clones, some missing. The sample lists over 300,000 clones; over 75% were seen once. Sequenced: PBMCs or T cells enriched from blood (not recorded which). The source of these receptors is a woman in her 30s with acute COVID-19. Each CDR3 is given with its conserved first and last residue. D genes are given only for firm matches. Only part of the rows carry a size: once, few, many, or a class if the clone is expanded.

size,J,V,D,CDR3,DNA
.,TRBJ1-5,TRBV3-1/TRBV3-2,.,CASSLTQGGNQPQHF,TGTGCCAGCAGCCTTACACAGGGTGGCAATCAGCCCCAGCATTTT
once,TRBJ1-5,TRBV7-9,TRBD1,CASSSWTGNNQPQHF,TGTGCCAGCAGCTCTTGGACAGGGAACAATCAGCCCCAGCATTTT
.,TRBJ2-7,TRBV7-9,TRBD2,CASSRTRDEQYF,TGTGCCAGCAGCAGGACTAGGGACGAGCAGTACTTC
.,TRBJ1-5,TRBV7-9,TRBD1,CASSRSDRGYQPQHF,TGTGCCAGCAGCCGGTCGGACAGGGGGTATCAGCCCCAGCATTTT
once,TRBJ1-2,TRBV29-1,TRBD1,CSGQGVEGYTF,TGCAGCGGACAGGGGGTAGAGGGCTACACCTTC
.,TRBJ1-5,TRBV29-1,TRBD1,CSVEGRGRNPHSNQPQHF,TGCAGCGTTGAGGGCAGGGGGCGAAACCCGCATAGCAATCAGCCCCAGCATTTT
.,TRBJ1-6,TRBV7-3,.,CASSLTGSYNSPLHF,TGTGCCAGCAGCCTGACAGGCTCCTATAATTCACCCCTCCACTTT
.,TRBJ1-3,TRBV3-1/TRBV3-2,.,CASGRGAENTIYF,TGTGCCAGCGGACGGGGGGCCGAAAACACCATATATTTT
.,TRBJ2-1,TRBV7-2,TRBD2,CASSLLAGGPVEQFF,TGTGCCAGCAGCTTACTAGCGGGGGGCCCCGTCGAGCAGTTCTTC
.,TRBJ1-2,TRBV13,.,CASSLDGDYGYTF,TGTGCCAGCAGCTTAGACGGAGACTATGGCTACACCTTC
.,TRBJ2-3,TRBV30,TRBD2,CAWSASIAGLADTQYF,TGTGCCTGGAGCGCGTCCATAGCGGGGTTGGCAGATACGCAGTATTTT
.,TRBJ2-7,TRBV5-6,TRBD1,CASAGQGAKEQYF,TGTGCCAGCGCGGGACAGGGGGCGAAAGAGCAGTACTTC
.,TRBJ1-1,TRBV5-8,.,CASTFPVNTEAFF,TGTGCCAGCACCTTTCCAGTAAACACTGAAGCTTTCTTT